The clone carrying this T cell receptor (beta chain) has a handful of counts. Its cognate antigen is unknown. TCRdb re-derived calls from the 5' RACE reads in MiXCR, one entry per CDR3 protein. Of about 340,000 distinct CDR3 sequences detected, about 21% appear once; the ten largest clones hold under 15%. The sample is drawn from a study of T-cell memory formation after mild COVID-19. The CDR3 is 15 residues long. The germline V gene encodes CDR1 SEHNR and CDR2 FQNEAQ (reference sequence). V lost 2 bases and J lost 4; bases outside the gene matches: 7. Study results and limitations: The study found contracting CD4+ clones mainly in CM and EM and contracting CD8+ clones in EMRA. The finding that pre-infection memory included some responding clones suggested that cross-reactive memory joined.

This clonotype originated in an adult woman who had mild COVID-19 (a few samples of this study predate the infection). Cell type and time point are not known. Sequences were obtained from PBMCs or a T cell subset sorted from them (not recorded which). The rearrangement joins TRBV7-9 to TRBJ1-1, with 7 bases identical to TRBD1. CDR3 loop: CASSLIGGGTTEAFF. DNA for the CDR3: TGTGCCAGCAGCTTAATAGGAGGGGGCACCACTGAAGCTTTCTTT. Full variable domain (remainder filled in from reference TRBV7-9 and TRBJ1-1): DTGVSQNPRHKITKRGQNVTFRCDPISEHNRLYWYRQTLGQGPEFLTYFQNEAQLEKSRLLSDRFSAERPKGSFSTLEIQRTEQGDSAMYLCASSLIGGGTTEAFFGQGTRLTVV.